This T cell receptor (beta chain) was obtained from a study of molecular identifiers for immune sequencing clone quantification. At the level of the study: Replicates split RNA from roughly 20,000 or 100,000 naive CD8 cells five ways, and the researchers sequenced four portions. The study, taken as a whole, reports: Amid roughly 1 million naive cells, spiked Jurkat TCR RNA from one cell was reportedly still detectable.

This clonotype was picked up one time. The antigen is undetermined. A much larger clone lies one base from this, so it may be a read error. Since the CDR3 does not end with the conserved phenylalanine or tryptophan, this likely comes from a read error. For naive CD8 T cells, sorting used the CD8+CD4-CCR7+CD45RA+ phenotype. Each CDR3 protein is one row after TCRdb ran MiXCR on the PCR reads. The data show 460,000 or so distinct CDR3 sequences, about 21% seen once. Germline CDR1 SGHAT, CDR2 FQNNGV. With 2 bases clipped from V and 9 bases from J, the junction kept 7 bases outside the gene matches. The CDR3 loop spans 17 amino acids.

What was sequenced was naive CD8+ T cells from blood, with Jurkat cell RNA spiked in. Stated subset: FACS-sorted CD8+CD4-CCR7+CD45RA+ naive T cells. This receptor was identified in a human donor in good health. Some libraries in this study had Jurkat cell RNA spiked in. The rearrangement joins TRBV11-2 to TRBJ2-1, with TRBD2 matching 16 bases. The CDR3 is CASSLFGTSGGVPEQFS. Here the CDR3 DNA reads TGTGCCAGCAGCTTATTCGGGACTAGCGGGGGGGTTCCTGAGCAGTTCTCC.